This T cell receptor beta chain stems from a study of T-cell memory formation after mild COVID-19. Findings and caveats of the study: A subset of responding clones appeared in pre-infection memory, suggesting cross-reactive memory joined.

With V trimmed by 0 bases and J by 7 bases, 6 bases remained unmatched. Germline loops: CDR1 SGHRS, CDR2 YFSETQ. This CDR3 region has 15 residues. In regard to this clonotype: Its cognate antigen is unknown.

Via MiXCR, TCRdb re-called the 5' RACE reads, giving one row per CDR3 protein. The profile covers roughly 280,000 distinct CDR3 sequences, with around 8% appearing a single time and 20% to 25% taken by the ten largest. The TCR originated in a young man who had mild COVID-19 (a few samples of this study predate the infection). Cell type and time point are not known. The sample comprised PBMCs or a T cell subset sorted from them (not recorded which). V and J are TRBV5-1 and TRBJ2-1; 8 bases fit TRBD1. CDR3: CASSLASGGRNEQFF. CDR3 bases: TGCGCCAGCAGCTTGGCGTCAGGGGGCAGGAATGAGCAGTTCTTC.